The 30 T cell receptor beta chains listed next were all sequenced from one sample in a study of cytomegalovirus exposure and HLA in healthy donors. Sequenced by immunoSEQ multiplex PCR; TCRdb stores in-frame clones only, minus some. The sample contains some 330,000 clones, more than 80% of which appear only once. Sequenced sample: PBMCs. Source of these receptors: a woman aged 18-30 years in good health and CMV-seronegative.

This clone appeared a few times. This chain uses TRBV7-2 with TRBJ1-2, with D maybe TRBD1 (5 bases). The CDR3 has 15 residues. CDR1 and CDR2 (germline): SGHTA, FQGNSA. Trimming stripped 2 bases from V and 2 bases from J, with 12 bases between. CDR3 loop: CASSLKGRTNYGYTF. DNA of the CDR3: TGTGCCAGCAGCTTAAAGGGCAGGACAAACTATGGCTACACCTTC.

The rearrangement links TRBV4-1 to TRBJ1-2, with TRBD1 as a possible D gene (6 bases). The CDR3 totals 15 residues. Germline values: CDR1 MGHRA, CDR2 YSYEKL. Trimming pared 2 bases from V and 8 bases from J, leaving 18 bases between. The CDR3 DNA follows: TGCGCCAGCAGCCAACAGGACAGCCGCCTTGACGGCTACACCTTC. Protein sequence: CASSQQDSRLDGYTF.

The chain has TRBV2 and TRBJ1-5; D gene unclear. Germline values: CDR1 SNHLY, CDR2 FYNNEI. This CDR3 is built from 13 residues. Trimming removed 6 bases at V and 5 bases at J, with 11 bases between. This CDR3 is CASSLGRDQPQHF. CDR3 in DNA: TGTGCCAGCAGCCTCGGGAGGGATCAGCCCCAGCATTTT.

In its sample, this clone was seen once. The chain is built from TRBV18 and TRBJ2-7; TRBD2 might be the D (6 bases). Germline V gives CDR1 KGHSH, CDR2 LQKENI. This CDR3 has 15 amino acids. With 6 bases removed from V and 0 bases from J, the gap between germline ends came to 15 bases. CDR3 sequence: CASSSEAGSSYEQYF. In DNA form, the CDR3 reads TGTGCCAGCTCCAGCGAGGCGGGGAGCTCCTACGAGCAGTACTTC.

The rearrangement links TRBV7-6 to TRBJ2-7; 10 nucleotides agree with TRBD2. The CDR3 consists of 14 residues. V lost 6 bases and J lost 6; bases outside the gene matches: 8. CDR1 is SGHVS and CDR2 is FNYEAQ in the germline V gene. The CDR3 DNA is TGTGCCAGCAGTTCCAGCGGGGGGGCCAGCGAGCAGTACTTC. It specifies CASSSSGGASEQYF.

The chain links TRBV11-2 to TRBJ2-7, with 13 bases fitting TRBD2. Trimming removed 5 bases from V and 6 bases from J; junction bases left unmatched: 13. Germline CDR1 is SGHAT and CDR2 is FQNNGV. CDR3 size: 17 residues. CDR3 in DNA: TGTGCCAGCAGCCCACCAACCGGCACTAGCGGGAGGGCCGAGCAGTACTTC. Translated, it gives CASSPPTGTSGRAEQYF.

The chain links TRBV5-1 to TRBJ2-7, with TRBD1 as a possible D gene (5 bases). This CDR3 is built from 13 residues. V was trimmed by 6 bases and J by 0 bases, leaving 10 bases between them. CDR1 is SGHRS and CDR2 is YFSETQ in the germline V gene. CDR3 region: CASTPDSSYEQYF. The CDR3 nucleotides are TGCGCCAGCACCCCCGACAGCTCCTACGAGCAGTACTTC.

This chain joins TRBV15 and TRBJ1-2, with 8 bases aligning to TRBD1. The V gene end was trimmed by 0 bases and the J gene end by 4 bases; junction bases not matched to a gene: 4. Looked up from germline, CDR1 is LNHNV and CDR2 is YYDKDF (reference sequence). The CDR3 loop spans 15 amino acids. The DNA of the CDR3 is TGTGCCACCAGCAGAGAACGGGACAGGCTCTATGGCTACACCTTC. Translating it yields CATSRERDRLYGYTF.

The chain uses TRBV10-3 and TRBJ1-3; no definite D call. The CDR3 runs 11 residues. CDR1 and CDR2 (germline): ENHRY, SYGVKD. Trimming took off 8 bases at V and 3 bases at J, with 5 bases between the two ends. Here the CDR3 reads CAIEGGNTIYF. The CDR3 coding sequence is TGTGCCATCGAGGGTGGAAACACCATATATTTT.

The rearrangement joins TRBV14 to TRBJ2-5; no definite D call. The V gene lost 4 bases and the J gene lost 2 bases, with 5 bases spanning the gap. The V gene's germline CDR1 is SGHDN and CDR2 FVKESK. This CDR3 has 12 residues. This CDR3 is CASSRTQETQYF. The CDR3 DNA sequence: TGTGCCAGCAGCCGTACTCAAGAGACCCAGTACTTC.

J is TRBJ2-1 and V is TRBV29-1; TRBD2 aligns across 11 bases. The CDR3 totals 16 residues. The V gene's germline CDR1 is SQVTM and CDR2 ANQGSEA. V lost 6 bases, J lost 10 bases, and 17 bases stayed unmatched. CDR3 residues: CSVNSGTSGLWAEQFF. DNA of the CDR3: TGCAGCGTGAATTCCGGGACTAGCGGACTCTGGGCGGAGCAGTTCTTC.

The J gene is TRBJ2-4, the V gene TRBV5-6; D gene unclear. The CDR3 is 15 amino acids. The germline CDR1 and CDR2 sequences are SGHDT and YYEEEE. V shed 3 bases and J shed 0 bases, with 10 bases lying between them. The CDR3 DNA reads TGTGCCAGCAGCTCGGTTGAACTAGCCAAAAACATTCAGTACTTC. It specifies CASSSVELAKNIQYF.

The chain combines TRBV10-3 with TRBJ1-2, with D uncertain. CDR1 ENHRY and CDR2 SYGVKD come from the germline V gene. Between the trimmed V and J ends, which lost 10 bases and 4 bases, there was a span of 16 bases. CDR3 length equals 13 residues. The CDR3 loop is CATLPGRAYGYTF. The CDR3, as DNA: TGTGCCACCCTCCCAGGCCGAGCCTATGGCTACACCTTC.

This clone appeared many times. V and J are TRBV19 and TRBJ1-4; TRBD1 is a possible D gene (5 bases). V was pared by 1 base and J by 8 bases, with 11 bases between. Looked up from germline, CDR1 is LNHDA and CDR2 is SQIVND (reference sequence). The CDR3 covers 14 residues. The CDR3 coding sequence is TGTGCCAGTAGTATAGGTACAGGACCCGAAAAACTGTTTTTT. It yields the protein CASSIGTGPEKLFF.

The CDR3, as DNA: TGCAGCGTTGGGACAGGAACCTATGGCTACACCTTC. Protein product: CSVGTGTYGYTF. The V call is TRBV29-1, the J call TRBJ1-2, with 7 bases identical to TRBD1. J gave up 4 bases and V 4 bases, and 3 bases lay outside the gene matches. Germline CDR1 SQVTM, CDR2 ANQGSEA. The CDR3 covers 12 residues.

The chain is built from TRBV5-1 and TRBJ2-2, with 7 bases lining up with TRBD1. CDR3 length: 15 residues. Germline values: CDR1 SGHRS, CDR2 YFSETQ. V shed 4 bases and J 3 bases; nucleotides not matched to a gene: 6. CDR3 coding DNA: TGCGCCAGCAGCGTGGTTAGGGGGCACACCGGGGAGCTGTTTTTT. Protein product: CASSVVRGHTGELFF.

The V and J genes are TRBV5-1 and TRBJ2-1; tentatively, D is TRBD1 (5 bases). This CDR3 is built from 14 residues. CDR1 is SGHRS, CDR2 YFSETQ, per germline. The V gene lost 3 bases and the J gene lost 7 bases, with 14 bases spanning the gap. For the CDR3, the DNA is TGCGCCAGCAGCTCCCAAAAAGGGGTGAATGAGCAGTTCTTC. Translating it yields CASSSQKGVNEQFF.

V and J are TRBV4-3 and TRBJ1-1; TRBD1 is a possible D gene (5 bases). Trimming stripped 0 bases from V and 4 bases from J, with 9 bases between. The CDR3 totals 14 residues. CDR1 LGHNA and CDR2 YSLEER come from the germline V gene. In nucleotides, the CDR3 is TGCGCCAGCAGCCAAGAGGGGCAGCTCACTGAAGCTTTCTTT. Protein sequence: CASSQEGQLTEAFF.

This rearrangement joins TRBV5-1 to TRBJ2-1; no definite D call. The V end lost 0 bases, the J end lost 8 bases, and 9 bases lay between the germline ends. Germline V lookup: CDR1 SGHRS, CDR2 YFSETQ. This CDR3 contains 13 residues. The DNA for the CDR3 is TGCGCCAGCAGCTTGGGCGGTTTGGATGAGCAGTTCTTC. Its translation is CASSLGGLDEQFF.

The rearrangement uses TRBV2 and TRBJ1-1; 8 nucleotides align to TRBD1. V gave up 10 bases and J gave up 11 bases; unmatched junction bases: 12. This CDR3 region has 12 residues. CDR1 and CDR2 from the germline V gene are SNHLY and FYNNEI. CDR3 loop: CAIRPTGDVAFF. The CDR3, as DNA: TGTGCCATCCGTCCGACAGGGGATGTGGCTTTCTTT.

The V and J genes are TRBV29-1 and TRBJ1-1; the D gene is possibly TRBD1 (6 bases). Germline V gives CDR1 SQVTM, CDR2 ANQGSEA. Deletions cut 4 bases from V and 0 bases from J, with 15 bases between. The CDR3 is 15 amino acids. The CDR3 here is CSVGAGEYMNTEAFF. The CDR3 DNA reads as TGCAGCGTTGGGGCAGGGGAATACATGAACACTGAAGCTTTCTTT.

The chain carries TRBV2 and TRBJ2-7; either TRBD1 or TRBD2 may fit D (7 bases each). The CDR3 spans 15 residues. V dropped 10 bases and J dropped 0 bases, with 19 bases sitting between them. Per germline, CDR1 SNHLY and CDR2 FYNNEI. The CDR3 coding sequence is TGTGCCATCAGGGGGGGAGGTTTGAGCTCCTACGAGCAGTACTTC. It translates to CAIRGGGLSSYEQYF.

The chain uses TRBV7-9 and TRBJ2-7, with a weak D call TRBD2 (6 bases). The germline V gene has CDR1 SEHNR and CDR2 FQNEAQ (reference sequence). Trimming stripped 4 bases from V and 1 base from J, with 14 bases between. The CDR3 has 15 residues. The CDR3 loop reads CASSYSPSASYEQYF. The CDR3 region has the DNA TGTGCCAGCAGCTATTCACCTAGCGCATCCTACGAGCAGTACTTC.

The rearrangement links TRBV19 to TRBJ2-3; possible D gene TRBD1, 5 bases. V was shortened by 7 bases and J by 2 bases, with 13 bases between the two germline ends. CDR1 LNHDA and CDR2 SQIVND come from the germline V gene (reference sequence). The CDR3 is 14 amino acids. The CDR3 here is CASMEGVFTDTQYF. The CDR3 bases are TGTGCCAGTATGGAAGGGGTCTTCACAGATACGCAGTATTTT.

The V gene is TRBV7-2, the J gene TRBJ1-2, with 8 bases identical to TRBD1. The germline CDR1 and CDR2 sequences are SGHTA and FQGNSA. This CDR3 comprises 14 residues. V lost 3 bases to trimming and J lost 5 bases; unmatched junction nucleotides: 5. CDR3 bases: TGTGCCAGCAGCTTTCAGGGGGCGACGTATGGCTACACCTTC. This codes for CASSFQGATYGYTF.

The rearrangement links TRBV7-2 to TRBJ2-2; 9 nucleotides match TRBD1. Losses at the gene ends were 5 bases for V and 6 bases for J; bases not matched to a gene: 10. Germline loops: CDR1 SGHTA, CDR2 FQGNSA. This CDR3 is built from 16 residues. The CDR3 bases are TGTGCCAGCAGCCTTTCCGGGACAGGGACCGCCGGGGAGCTGTTTTTT. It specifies CASSLSGTGTAGELFF.

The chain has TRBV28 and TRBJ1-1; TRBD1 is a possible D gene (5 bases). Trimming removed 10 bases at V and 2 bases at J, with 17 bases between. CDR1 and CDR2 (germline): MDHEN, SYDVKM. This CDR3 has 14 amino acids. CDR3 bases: TGTGCCACCTTGACAGAGCGTATTAACACTGAAGCTTTCTTT. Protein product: CATLTERINTEAFF.

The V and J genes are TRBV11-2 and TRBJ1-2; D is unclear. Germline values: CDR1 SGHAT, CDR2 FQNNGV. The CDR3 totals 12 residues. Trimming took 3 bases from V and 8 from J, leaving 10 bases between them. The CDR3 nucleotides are TGTGCCAGCAGCTTGTCCGGAGGGGGCTACACCTTC. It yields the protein CASSLSGGGYTF.

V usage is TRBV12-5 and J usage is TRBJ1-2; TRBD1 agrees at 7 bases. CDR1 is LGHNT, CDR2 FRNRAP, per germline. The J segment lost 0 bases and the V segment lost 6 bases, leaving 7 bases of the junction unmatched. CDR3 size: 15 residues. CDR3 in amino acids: CASGKRQGANYGYTF. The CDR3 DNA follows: TGTGCTAGTGGCAAGCGACAGGGAGCTAACTATGGCTACACCTTC.

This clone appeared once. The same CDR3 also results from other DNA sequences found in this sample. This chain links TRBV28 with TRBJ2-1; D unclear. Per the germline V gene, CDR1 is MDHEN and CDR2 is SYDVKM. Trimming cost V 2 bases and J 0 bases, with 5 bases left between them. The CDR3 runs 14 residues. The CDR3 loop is CASSLDSSYNEQFF. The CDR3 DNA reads TGTGCCAGCAGTTTAGACTCCTCCTACAATGAGCAGTTCTTC.